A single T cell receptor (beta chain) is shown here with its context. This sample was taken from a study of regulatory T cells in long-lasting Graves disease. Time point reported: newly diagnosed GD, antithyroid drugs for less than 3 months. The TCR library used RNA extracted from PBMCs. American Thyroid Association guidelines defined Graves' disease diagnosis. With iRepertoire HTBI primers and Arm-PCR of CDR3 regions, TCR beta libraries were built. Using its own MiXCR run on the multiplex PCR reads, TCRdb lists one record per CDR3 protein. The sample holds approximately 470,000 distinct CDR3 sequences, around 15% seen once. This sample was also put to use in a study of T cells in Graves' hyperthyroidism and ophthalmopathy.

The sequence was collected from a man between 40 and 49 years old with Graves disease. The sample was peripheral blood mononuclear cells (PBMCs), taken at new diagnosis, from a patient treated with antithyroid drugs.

For the CDR3, the DNA is TGTGCCAGCAGTATGACAGGGTCGGGACTTTGGCTAGCGGGGCCTCCCTACGAGCAGTACTTC. It codes for CASSMTGSGLWLAGPPYEQYF. The chain employs TRBV6-1 and TRBJ2-7; 9 bases agree with TRBD2. The ends lost 5 bases at V and 2 bases at J; junction bases unmatched: 25. The germline V gene has CDR1 MNHNS and CDR2 SASEGT. There are 21 residues in the CDR3.